A single sample is the source of the 24 T cell receptor beta chains below, sequenced in a study of blood T cell repertoires in COVID-19. Profiled with immunoSEQ multiplex PCR; TCRdb holds only in-frame clones, not every one. The sample has approximately 170,000 clones; about 88% are singletons. Sequencing was performed on PBMCs or T cells enriched from blood (not recorded which). These receptors were collected from a woman between 18 and 29 years old who had recovered from COVID-19.

This chain uses TRBV6-5 with TRBJ1-5, with D possibly TRBD1 on 5 matching bases. The CDR3 spans 15 residues. V shed 10 bases and J shed 0 bases, with 16 bases lying between them. Germline CDR1 reads MNHEY; CDR2 reads SVGAGI. The CDR3 loop is CATLIWGDSNQPQHF. The CDR3, as DNA: TGTGCCACCCTCATATGGGGGGATAGCAATCAGCCCCAGCATTTT.

The chain has TRBV3-1 (or the pseudogene TRBV3-2) and TRBJ2-7; 15 nucleotides line up with TRBD2. The CDR3 is 16 amino acids. Looked up from germline, CDR1 is LGHDT and CDR2 is YNNKEL (reference sequence). The J segment lost 3 bases and the V segment lost 6 bases, leaving 6 bases of the junction unmatched. CDR3 sequence reads: CASSGLAGGYRYEQYF. CDR3 bases: TGTGCCAGCAGTGGACTAGCGGGAGGGTATCGCTACGAGCAGTACTTC.

This clone was seen once. The J gene is TRBJ2-1, the V gene TRBV28; 10 positions agree with TRBD2. The V and J ends lost 5 bases and 2 bases, in that order; junction bases with no gene match: 3. The CDR3 sequence is 15 residues long. Per germline, CDR1 MDHEN and CDR2 SYDVKM. The CDR3 DNA reads as TGTGCCAGCAGTCAGAGCGGGAGGGCCTACAATGAGCAGTTCTTC. As protein: CASSQSGRAYNEQFF.

The chain combines TRBV5-8 with TRBJ2-2, with 8 positions matching TRBD2. CDR3 length: 17 amino acids. Germline V gives CDR1 SGHTS, CDR2 YDEGEE. The J segment lost 0 bases and the V segment lost 10 bases, leaving 14 bases of the junction unmatched. CDR3 in amino acids: CARPRREVLSNTGELFF. CDR3 in DNA: TGTGCCCGCCCCCGGCGGGAGGTTCTTTCGAACACCGGGGAGCTGTTTTTT. The full variable domain, rest sourced from reference TRBV5-8 and TRBJ2-2, is EAGVTQSPTHLIKTRGQQATLRCSPISGHTSVYWYQQALGLGLQFLLWYDEGEERNRGNFPPRFSGRQFPNYSSELNVNALELEDSALYLCARPRREVLSNTGELFFGEGSRLTVL.

The chain recombines TRBV28 with TRBJ1-2; no definite D call. The CDR3 has 11 amino acids. Germline CDR1 MDHEN, CDR2 SYDVKM. The V end lost 8 bases, the J end lost 4 bases, and 8 bases lay between the germline ends. CDR3 in DNA: TGTGCCAGCCGGGGAACCTATGGCTACACCTTC. This encodes CASRGTYGYTF.

The V call is TRBV4-2, the J call TRBJ2-1; 14 nucleotides agree with TRBD2. V shed 1 base, J shed 15 bases, and the junction held 8 bases outside the gene matches. Germline V CDR1 and CDR2: LGHNA, YNFKEQ. The CDR3 spans 15 residues. In nucleotides, the CDR3 is TGTGCCAGCAGCCAAGGTCCGGGACTAGCGGGAGTAATGTTCTTC. The encoded protein is CASSQGPGLAGVMFF.

The J gene is TRBJ1-6, the V gene TRBV20-1; maybe TRBD1 (5 bases). CDR1 and CDR2 from the germline V gene are DFQATT and SNEGSKA (reference sequence). V was pared by 3 bases and J by 6 bases, with 24 bases between. CDR3 length: 18 residues. CDR3 DNA sequence: TGCAGTGCTAGTGACAAAAATGGGGGGGGATTTTCTAATTCACCCCTCCACTTT. Protein product: CSASDKNGGGFSNSPLHF.

Here the CDR3 reads CASRASGRGYEQYF. The CDR3 DNA reads TGTGCCAGCAGAGCTAGCGGGAGGGGTTACGAGCAGTACTTC. This chain links TRBV2 with TRBJ2-7; 12 bases align to TRBD2. CDR1 is SNHLY and CDR2 is FYNNEI in the germline V gene. V shed 6 bases and J 4 bases; nucleotides not matched to a gene: 4. The CDR3 contains 14 residues.

In nucleotides, the CDR3 is TGTGCCAGCAGATTGGCAACAGCATACAATGAGCAGTTCTTC. This sequence encodes CASRLATAYNEQFF. J is TRBJ2-1 and V is TRBV7-2; D ambiguous. The CDR3 is 14 residues long. Per the germline V gene, CDR1 is SGHTA and CDR2 is FQGNSA. The ends were cut back, 6 bases at V and 4 bases at J, with 13 bases in the middle.

V is TRBV11-2 and J is TRBJ2-3, with 7 bases aligning to TRBD1. The germline CDR1 and CDR2 sequences are SGHAT and FQNNGV. Losses at the gene ends were 6 bases for V and 0 bases for J; bases not matched to a gene: 9. This CDR3 has 16 amino acids. DNA for the CDR3: TGTGCCAGCAGGCCAGGGGGTTATCCTAGCACAGATACGCAGTATTTT. It encodes CASRPGGYPSTDTQYF.

This chain links TRBV15 with TRBJ2-5, with unresolved D. CDR3 length: 12 amino acids. With 1 base removed from V and 5 bases from J, the gap between germline ends came to 5 bases. The germline gives CDR1 LNHNV, CDR2 YYDKDF (reference sequence). The CDR3 protein is CATSRAGETQYF. CDR3 DNA sequence: TGTGCCACCAGCAGAGCCGGGGAGACCCAGTACTTC.

V and J are TRBV5-4 and TRBJ2-7; TRBD2 matches 12 bases. This CDR3 spans 17 amino acids. The junction had 12 bases not matched to a gene; V was cut back by 4 bases and J by 4 bases. Germline CDR1 SGHNT, CDR2 YYREEE (reference sequence). The CDR3 DNA sequence: TGTGCCAGCAGCAGCCCTACTAGCGGGAGGTGGGTATACGAGCAGTACTTC. Translated, it gives CASSSPTSGRWVYEQYF. Drawing the rest from reference TRBV5-4 and TRBJ2-7, the complete variable domain is ETGVTQSPTHLIKTRGQQVTLRCSSQSGHNTVSWYQQALGQGPQFIFQYYREEENGRGNFPPRFSGLQFPNYSSELNVNALELDDSALYLCASSSPTSGRWVYEQYFGPGTRLTVT.

The DNA for the CDR3 is TGTGCCAGCAGCCGGGGGCGGTGGTACTATGGCTACACCTTC. Translation: CASSRGRWYYGYTF. The chain is built from TRBV3-1 (or the pseudogene TRBV3-2) and TRBJ1-2; tentatively, D is TRBD1 (6 bases). The CDR3 covers 14 residues. CDR1 is LGHDT, CDR2 YNNKEL, per germline (reference sequence). The ends were cut back, 4 bases at V and 3 bases at J, with 12 bases in the middle.

The rearrangement uses TRBV4-2 and TRBJ1-5, with 11 bases matching TRBD1. The V and J ends lost 0 bases and 7 bases, in that order; junction bases with no gene match: 2. The CDR3 is 15 amino acids. Germline V lookup: CDR1 LGHNA, CDR2 YNFKEQ. CDR3 coding DNA: TGTGCCAGCAGCCAAGATGGACAGGGGGCCCAGCCCCAGCATTTT. Protein sequence: CASSQDGQGAQPQHF.

The chain joins TRBV19 to TRBJ2-7, with D possibly matching TRBD1 (5 bases). V was cut by 6 bases and J by 2 bases, with 11 bases left in between. The germline CDR1 and CDR2 sequences are LNHDA and SQIVND (reference sequence). The CDR3 runs 13 residues. The CDR3: CASSRETAYEQYF. The CDR3 region has the DNA TGTGCCAGTAGCCGAGAGACAGCCTACGAGCAGTACTTC.

This rearrangement joins TRBV7-8 to TRBJ2-2, with TRBD1 identical over 9 bases. CDR3 length: 16 amino acids. V shed 1 base and J 2 bases; nucleotides not matched to a gene: 2. Germline V gives CDR1 SGHVS, CDR2 FQNEAQ. The CDR3 spells CASSLVQGANTGELFF. CDR3 bases: TGTGCCAGCAGCTTAGTACAGGGGGCTAACACCGGGGAGCTGTTTTTT.

This clone occurred a few times. The V call is TRBV2, the J call TRBJ1-5, with unresolved D. The ends were cut back, 5 bases at V and 2 bases at J, with 7 bases in the middle. This CDR3 spans 13 amino acids. The V gene's germline CDR1 is SNHLY and CDR2 FYNNEI. DNA for the CDR3: TGTGCCAGCAGTCAGTACCGCAATCAGCCCCAGCATTTT. It translates to CASSQYRNQPQHF.

This clone was observed once. The rearrangement links TRBV7-3 to TRBJ2-2; TRBD2 agrees at 8 bases. Germline values: CDR1 SGHTA, CDR2 FQGTGA. This CDR3 comprises 15 residues. Trimming took 2 bases from V and 7 from J; bases not matched to a gene: 6. The CDR3 spells CASSLAGGSNGELFF. Written as DNA, the CDR3 is TGTGCCAGCAGCTTAGCGGGAGGAAGTAACGGGGAGCTGTTTTTT.

This clone is a singleton in its sample. This chain connects TRBV27 to TRBJ2-7, with D hard to call. The CDR3 is 15 residues long. V gave up 3 bases and J gave up 5 bases, with 17 bases separating them. The V gene's germline CDR1 is MNHEY and CDR2 SMNVEV (reference sequence). This chain's CDR3 is CASSLGRRLGNEQYF. The CDR3 region has the DNA TGTGCCAGCAGTTTGGGTCGCAGGCTCGGTAACGAGCAGTACTTC.

The J gene is TRBJ2-3, the V gene TRBV7-2; the match to TRBD2 covers 8 bases. There are 16 residues in the CDR3. The germline CDR1 and CDR2 sequences are SGHTA and FQGNSA. J gave up 4 bases and V 5 bases, and 11 bases lay outside the gene matches. The CDR3 region is CASSSTAGDRSDTQYF. As DNA, the CDR3 is TGTGCCAGCAGCAGTACAGCGGGAGATCGGTCAGATACGCAGTATTTT.

This rearrangement joins TRBV18 to TRBJ1-2; 12 bases agree with TRBD1. This CDR3 comprises 15 residues. Germline CDR1 KGHSH, CDR2 LQKENI. The V and J ends lost 3 bases and 8 bases, in that order; junction bases with no gene match: 7. The CDR3 spells CASSPQGQGARGYTF. In nucleotides, the CDR3 is TGTGCCAGCTCACCCCAGGGACAGGGGGCGCGAGGCTACACCTTC.

The chain combines TRBV28 with TRBJ2-5; TRBD2 aligns across 7 bases. Germline V CDR1 and CDR2: MDHEN, SYDVKM. This CDR3 spans 14 amino acids. V trimming: 6 bases; J trimming: 6 bases; junction bases outside the gene matches: 10. The CDR3 DNA sequence: TGTGCCAGCAGATCAAGCGGGATTCGGCAGACCCAGTACTTC. This encodes CASRSSGIRQTQYF.

This clone was detected once. The rearrangement joins TRBV7-9 to TRBJ1-3; D is ambiguous. The V end was cut by 5 bases, the J end by 0 bases, with 17 bases between. The length of the CDR3 is 17 residues. CDR1 and CDR2 (germline): SEHNR, FQNEAQ (reference sequence). CDR3 nucleotide sequence: TGTGCCAGCAGCACCAGAACAGTAACCCGCTCTGGAAACACCATATATTTT. As protein: CASSTRTVTRSGNTIYF.

The V gene is TRBV10-1, the J gene TRBJ2-1; 7 bases line up with TRBD1. This CDR3 is built from 16 residues. The V and J ends lost 9 bases and 3 bases, in that order; junction bases with no gene match: 14. Germline CDR1 and CDR2: WNHNN and SYGVQD (reference sequence). This chain's CDR3 is CASDPGTGVIYNEQFF. In DNA, the CDR3 is TGCGCCAGTGATCCAGGAACAGGGGTTATCTACAATGAGCAGTTCTTC.